This is a list of T cell receptor beta chains from one sample in a study of blood T cell repertoires in COVID-19. Method: immunoSEQ multiplex PCR; TCRdb's copy keeps in-frame clones and lacks some. Among about 72,000 clones listed, 75% to 90% were seen once. The sequenced sample was peripheral blood. These receptors originate from a woman aged 80 or older with active or convalescent COVID-19. Both conserved end residues are part of each CDR3. Fields, in order: CDR3 protein, CDR3 DNA, CDR3 length, V gene, J gene, D gene, clone size. The D gene is left open where the match is weak. Not every row has a clone size; where given, it reads once, few, many or a size class.

CASSSVRLAGFTDTQYF	TGTGCCAGCAGTTCAGTGAGGCTAGCGGGGTTCACAGATACGCAGTATTTT	17	TRBV6-2/TRBV6-3	TRBJ2-3	TRBD2	once
CASIWGQNYGYTF	TGTGCCAGCATTTGGGGACAGAACTATGGCTACACCTTC	13	TRBV12-3/TRBV12-4	TRBJ1-2	TRBD1	.
CASSRTTGTAEETQYF	TGTGCCAGCAGTCGTACGACCGGGACAGCTGAAGAGACCCAGTACTTC	16	TRBV5-4	TRBJ2-5	TRBD1	.
CASRQRTGRTEAFF	TGTGCCAGCAGGCAACGGACAGGGCGAACTGAAGCTTTCTTT	14	TRBV3-1/TRBV3-2	TRBJ1-1	TRBD1	.
CATSAAQSTDTQYF	TGCGCCACCTCAGCGGCCCAAAGCACAGATACGCAGTATTTT	14	TRBV5-1	TRBJ2-3	.	.
CASNRDGRGDIQYF	TGTGCCAGCAATCGTGACGGCCGGGGGGACATTCAGTACTTC	14	TRBV2	TRBJ2-4	TRBD2	.
CASSEKVQGYNEQFF	TGTGCCAGCAGTGAAAAGGTACAGGGTTACAATGAGCAGTTCTTC	15	TRBV6-1	TRBJ2-1	.	.
CASNLGNRGGETQYF	TGTGCCAGCAACTTGGGGAATAGGGGGGGAGAGACCCAGTACTTC	15	TRBV28	TRBJ2-5	.	once
CASTHSMNTEAFF	TGTGCCAGTACCCACAGCATGAACACTGAAGCTTTCTTT	13	TRBV19	TRBJ1-1	.	.
CASSQEVSSAEAFF	TGTGCCAGCAGCCAAGAAGTCTCGTCGGCTGAAGCTTTCTTT	14	TRBV4-2	TRBJ1-1	.	.
CASSTNRQGRQPQHF	TGTGCCAGTTCCACTAATCGACAGGGCCGGCAGCCCCAGCATTTT	15	TRBV28	TRBJ1-5	TRBD1	.
CASSRLNTGELFF	TGTGCCAGCAGCCGACTGAACACCGGGGAGCTGTTTTTT	13	TRBV6-5	TRBJ2-2	.	.
CASSSAGRTGAYEQYF	TGTGCCAGCAGCTCCGCCGGTCGGACAGGGGCCTACGAGCAGTACTTC	16	TRBV11-2	TRBJ2-7	TRBD1	.
CASSFSRYEQYF	TGTGCCAGCAGTTTTAGCCGATACGAGCAGTACTTC	12	TRBV28	TRBJ2-7	.	.
CASSVGLGTGGQPQHF	TGTGCCAGCAGCGTAGGTCTAGGGACAGGCGGTCAGCCCCAGCATTTT	16	TRBV9	TRBJ1-5	TRBD1	.
CASSSPPQWGGTQYF	TGTGCCAGCAGTTCCCCGCCCCAGTGGGGGGGTACGCAGTATTTT	15	TRBV28	TRBJ2-3	TRBD2	.
CASGQSSYNEQFF	TGTGCCAGCGGACAGTCTTCCTACAATGAGCAGTTCTTC	13	TRBV27	TRBJ2-1	.	.
CASSLNREGSEAFF	TGTGCCAGCTCTTTAAACAGGGAGGGTTCTGAAGCTTTCTTT	14	TRBV18	TRBJ1-1	.	.
CASSPRSLYTQYF	TGTGCCAGCAGCCCGAGAAGCTTGTATACGCAGTATTTT	13	TRBV3-1/TRBV3-2	TRBJ2-3	.	.
CASMARVLPYEQYF	TGTGCCAGCATGGCGAGGGTTCTCCCCTACGAGCAGTACTTC	14	TRBV6-6	TRBJ2-7	.	.
CASSLSDRDTQHF	TGTGCCAGCAGTTTATCCGACAGGGATACCCAGCATTTT	13	TRBV28	TRBJ1-5	TRBD1	.
CSASSSGGRTDTQYF	TGCAGTGCTAGTAGTAGCGGGGGGAGAACAGATACGCAGTATTTT	15	TRBV20-1	TRBJ2-3	TRBD2	.
CASSQAAGGTSPPDTQYF	TGTGCCAGCAGCCAAGCGGCGGGGGGCACCTCCCCTCCAGATACGCAGTATTTT	18	TRBV27	TRBJ2-3	TRBD2	.
CASSPKAGNTEAFF	TGTGCCAGCAGCCCTAAAGCAGGGAACACTGAAGCTTTCTTT	14	TRBV9	TRBJ1-1	.	.
CASSLSYRETEAFF	TGTGCCAGCAGTTTATCGTACAGGGAAACTGAAGCTTTCTTT	14	TRBV27	TRBJ1-1	.	.
CASSPLMRAGSYEQYF	TGTGCCAGCAGTCCCCTTATGCGGGCCGGCTCCTACGAGCAGTACTTC	16	TRBV28	TRBJ2-7	.	.